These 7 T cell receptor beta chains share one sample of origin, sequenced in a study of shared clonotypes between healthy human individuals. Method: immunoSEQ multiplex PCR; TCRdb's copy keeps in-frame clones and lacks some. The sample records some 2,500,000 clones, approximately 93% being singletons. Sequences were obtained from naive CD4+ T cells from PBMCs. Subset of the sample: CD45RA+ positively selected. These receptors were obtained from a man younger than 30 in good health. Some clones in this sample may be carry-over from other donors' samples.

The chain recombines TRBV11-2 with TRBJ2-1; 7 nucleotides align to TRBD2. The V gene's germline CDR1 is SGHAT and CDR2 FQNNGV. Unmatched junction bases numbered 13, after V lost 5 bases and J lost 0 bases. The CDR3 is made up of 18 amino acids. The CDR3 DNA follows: TGTGCCAGCAGCCCGACTTTGGCTAGCGGTTACTCCTACAATGAGCAGTTCTTC. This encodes CASSPTLASGYSYNEQFF.

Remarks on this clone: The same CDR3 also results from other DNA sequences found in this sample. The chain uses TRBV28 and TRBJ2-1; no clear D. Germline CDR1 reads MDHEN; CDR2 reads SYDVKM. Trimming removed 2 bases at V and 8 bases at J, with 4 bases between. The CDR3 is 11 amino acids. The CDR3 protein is CASSLRDEQFF. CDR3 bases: TGTGCCAGCAGTTTACGGGATGAGCAGTTCTTC.

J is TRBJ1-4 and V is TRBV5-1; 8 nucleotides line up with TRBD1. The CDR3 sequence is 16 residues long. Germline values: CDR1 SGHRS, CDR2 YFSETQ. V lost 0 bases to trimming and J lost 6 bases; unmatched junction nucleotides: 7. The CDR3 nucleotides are TGCGCCAGCAGCTTGGGGACAGGGCGGTTGGATGAAAAACTGTTTTTT. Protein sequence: CASSLGTGRLDEKLFF.

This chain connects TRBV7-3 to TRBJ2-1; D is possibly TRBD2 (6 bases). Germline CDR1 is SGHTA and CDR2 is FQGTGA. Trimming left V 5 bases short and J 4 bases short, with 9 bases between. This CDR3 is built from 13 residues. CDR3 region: CASSTSYYNEQFF. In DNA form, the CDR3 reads TGTGCCAGCAGCACTAGCTATTACAATGAGCAGTTCTTC.

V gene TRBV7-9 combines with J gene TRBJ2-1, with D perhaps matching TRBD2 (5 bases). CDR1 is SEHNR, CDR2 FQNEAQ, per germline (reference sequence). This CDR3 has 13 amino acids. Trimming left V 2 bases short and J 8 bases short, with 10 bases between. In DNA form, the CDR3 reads TGTGCCAGCAGCTTATTTTTTAGCGATGAGCAGTTCTTC. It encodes CASSLFFSDEQFF.

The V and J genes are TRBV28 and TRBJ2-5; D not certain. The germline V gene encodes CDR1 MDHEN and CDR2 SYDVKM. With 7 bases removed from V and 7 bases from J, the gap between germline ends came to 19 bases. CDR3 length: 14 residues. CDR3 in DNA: TGTGCCAGCATCCGGGCGAGGCCTGGAGCGACCCAGTACTTC. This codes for CASIRARPGATQYF. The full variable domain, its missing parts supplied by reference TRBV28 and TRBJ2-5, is DVKVTQSSRYLVKRTGEKVFLECVQDMDHENMFWYRQDPGLGLRLIYFSYDVKMKEKGDIPEGYSVSREKKERFSLILESASTNQTSMYLCASIRARPGATQYFGPGTRLLVL.

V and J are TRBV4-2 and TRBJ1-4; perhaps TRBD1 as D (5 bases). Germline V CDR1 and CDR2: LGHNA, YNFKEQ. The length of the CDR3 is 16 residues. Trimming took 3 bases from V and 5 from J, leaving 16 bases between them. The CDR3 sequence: CASSQASRGRNEKLFF. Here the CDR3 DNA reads TGTGCCAGCAGCCAGGCCTCGCGGGGCCGAAATGAAAAACTGTTTTTT.